This T cell receptor beta chain was observed in a study of the immune and genomic landscape of osteosarcoma. On the study more broadly: Poor-risk disease predominated: 72% to 75% unfavorable response, approximately 65% deceased.

The method was immunoSEQ multiplex PCR; TCRdb's version includes in-frame clones alone and lacks a portion of them. The sample records approximately 6,200 clones, roughly two thirds being singletons. Study findings and constraints: Clonality was low: mean about 0.083, highest around 0.31, suggesting limited expansion.

Concerning this clone: Its antigen is unknown.

Trimming removed 4 bases from V and 1 base from J, with 14 bases in between. CDR1 and CDR2 (germline): SGHDT, YYEEEE. This CDR3 region has 16 residues. Poor-prognosis osteosarcoma patients supplied post-treatment primary, local recurrence and metastasis tumor specimens. This receptor was obtained from a human donor with osteosarcoma. Sequencing input: osteosarcoma tumor tissue from the lung. The chain uses TRBV5-6 and TRBJ1-4; D is possibly TRBD1 (6 bases). The CDR3 loop is CASSKQGGGTNEKLFF. In nucleotides, the CDR3 is TGTGCCAGCAGCAAACAGGGAGGAGGAACTAATGAAAAACTGTTTTTT.